These 16 T cell receptor beta chains came from one sample sequenced in a study of identical twins. TCRdb called the 5' RACE reads again in MiXCR, with one record for every CDR3 protein. Of around 490,000 distinct CDR3 sequences in the sample, roughly an eighth were seen once. The same specimen was also included in a second study, on yellow fever vaccine responses in identical twins.

The specimen sequenced was CD4+ T cells sorted from blood. The receptor set was obtained from a woman aged 18-29 years in good health.

This clonotype came up many times. The chain couples TRBV6-2 or TRBV6-3 to TRBJ2-7; D unresolved. This CDR3 spans 10 amino acids. Germline V gene lookup returns CDR1 MNHEY and CDR2 SVGEGT. V was shortened by 8 bases and J by 3 bases, with 5 bases between the two germline ends. CDR3 nucleotide sequence: TGTGCCAGCGCGGACTACGAGCAGTACTTC. Translating it yields CASADYEQYF.

This clonotype was seen a handful of times. The chain couples TRBV28 to TRBJ2-7; D may be TRBD2 (6 bases). Between the trimmed V and J ends, which lost 5 bases and 3 bases, there was a span of 14 bases. Per the germline V gene, CDR1 is MDHEN and CDR2 is SYDVKM. CDR3 length: 14 amino acids. The CDR3 loop reads CASSPGGLLYEQYF. The CDR3 DNA reads TGTGCCAGCAGTCCCGGCGGACTACTCTACGAGCAGTACTTC.

V gene TRBV7-2 combines with J gene TRBJ2-7, with TRBD1 matching 7 bases. This CDR3 has 14 amino acids. V was pared by 7 bases and J by 2 bases, with 8 bases of the junction left unmatched. CDR1 and CDR2 from the germline V gene are SGHTA and FQGNSA. As DNA, the CDR3 is TGTGCCAGCAATCTACCGGGACAGCCCTACGAGCAGTACTTC. Residues: CASNLPGQPYEQYF. Full variable domain (outside the CDR3, taken from reference TRBV7-2 and TRBJ2-7): GAGVSQSPSNKVTEKGKDVELRCDPISGHTALYWYRQSLGQGLEFLIYFQGNSAPDKSGLPSDRFSAERTGGSVSTLTIQRTQQEDSAVYLCASNLPGQPYEQYFGPGTRLTVT.

This sequence joins TRBV7-9 and TRBJ2-7; 9 bases align to TRBD2. The trim removed 4 bases at V and 2 bases at J, leaving 6 bases unmatched. The germline V gene has CDR1 SEHNR and CDR2 FQNEAQ (reference sequence). The CDR3 spans 15 residues. The CDR3 region is CASSYGLASPYEQYF. For the CDR3, the DNA is TGTGCCAGCAGCTACGGACTAGCGTCACCCTACGAGCAGTACTTC.

As regards this clonotype: This may stem from a read error, because a much larger clone lies one nucleotide away. The chain couples TRBV12-3 or TRBV12-4 to TRBJ2-7; D is perhaps TRBD1 or TRBD2 (5 bases each). The length of the CDR3 is 13 residues. This CDR3 reads CASSSGPPYEHYF. The CDR3, as DNA: TGTGCCAGCTCCTCGGGGCCACCCTACGAGCATTACTTC.

In its sample, this clonotype was seen a few times. The chain uses TRBV24-1 and TRBJ2-3; D is perhaps TRBD1 (5 bases). The V end was cut by 6 bases, the J end by 4 bases, with 7 bases between. Germline V lookup: CDR1 KGHDR, CDR2 SFDVKD. This CDR3 is built from 12 residues. This chain's CDR3 is CATSLGPDTQYF. The CDR3 bases are TGTGCCACCAGTCTGGGGCCAGATACGCAGTATTTT.

This clonotype was counted only a few times. V usage is TRBV28 and J usage is TRBJ2-7; D gene ambiguous. This CDR3 contains 15 residues. Germline loops: CDR1 MDHEN, CDR2 SYDVKM. V was trimmed by 2 bases and J by 2 bases, leaving 13 bases between them. CDR3 nucleotide sequence: TGTGCCAGCAGTTTAGTGACATTAGGCGCCTACGAGCAGTACTTC. It yields the protein CASSLVTLGAYEQYF. Complete variable domain (other parts from reference TRBV28 and TRBJ2-7): DVKVTQSSRYLVKRTGEKVFLECVQDMDHENMFWYRQDPGLGLRLIYFSYDVKMKEKGDIPEGYSVSREKKERFSLILESASTNQTSMYLCASSLVTLGAYEQYFGPGTRLTVT.

The table lists this clonotype with a few counts. The chain combines TRBV20-1 with TRBJ2-3, with TRBD1 matching over 12 bases. Germline CDR1 is DFQATT and CDR2 is SNEGSKA (reference sequence). The CDR3 runs to 16 residues. The V gene end was trimmed by 4 bases and the J gene end by 3 bases; junction bases not matched to a gene: 8. As DNA, the CDR3 is TGCAGTGCTACCTGGGGACAGGGGGCTCGGACAGATACGCAGTATTTT. Its translation: CSATWGQGARTDTQYF.

In its sample, this clonotype was seen many times. This rearrangement joins TRBV29-1 to TRBJ2-3; 8 bases line up with TRBD1. Trimming cost V 5 bases and J 2 bases; bases outside gene matches: 3. Germline-derived CDR1 and CDR2 are SQVTM and ANQGSEA. This CDR3 contains 13 residues. This CDR3 is CSVWTGLTDTQYF. DNA of the CDR3: TGCAGCGTTTGGACAGGGCTCACAGATACGCAGTATTTT.

The gene calls are TRBV7-2 and TRBJ2-7; 10 bases align to TRBD1. CDR1 and CDR2 (germline): SGHTA, FQGNSA. This CDR3 region has 16 residues. After removal of 1 base from V and 3 bases from J, the junction contained 6 bases not matched to a gene. The CDR3 region is CASSLGRDRGVYEQYF. CDR3 sequence (DNA): TGTGCCAGCAGCTTAGGCCGGGACAGGGGAGTCTACGAGCAGTACTTC.

In this sample, this clonotype turned up a few times. The chain carries TRBV19 and TRBJ2-7; 7 bases are shared with TRBD1. Unmatched junction bases numbered 11, after V lost 5 bases and J lost 4 bases. The length of the CDR3 is 15 residues. Germline lookup yields CDR1 LNHDA and CDR2 SQIVND (reference sequence). CDR3 coding DNA: TGTGCCAGTAGTGCTGGAAGACAGGGCAAGTACGAGCAGTACTTC. This sequence encodes CASSAGRQGKYEQYF.

This chain links TRBV29-1 with TRBJ2-2; no clear D. Germline CDR1 and CDR2: SQVTM and ANQGSEA. V lost 6 bases, J lost 1 base, and 6 bases lay in between. The CDR3 sequence is 12 residues long. The CDR3 protein is CSVNRNTGELFF. The CDR3 DNA reads TGCAGCGTGAACAGGAACACCGGGGAGCTGTTTTTT.

The chain links TRBV20-1 to TRBJ2-3, with D perhaps assigned TRBD1 or TRBD2 (6 bases each). This CDR3 contains 13 residues. Germline CDR1 and CDR2: DFQATT and SNEGSKA (reference sequence). The V gene lost 3 bases and the J gene lost 7 bases, with 14 bases spanning the gap. The CDR3, as DNA: TGCAGTGCTAGTCTCCCGGGGGCCAATACGCAGTATTTT. As protein: CSASLPGANTQYF.

This clonotype has ten or more counts. The rearrangement links TRBV15 to TRBJ2-3; no definite D call. V was shortened by 5 bases and J by 2 bases, with 14 bases between the two germline ends. Germline-derived CDR1 and CDR2 are LNHNV and YYDKDF (reference sequence). CDR3 size: 15 residues. CDR3 DNA: TGTGCCACCAGCCGGACCCCTAGTTACACAGATACGCAGTATTTT. Its protein is CATSRTPSYTDTQYF.

This clonotype appeared once. This may arise from a read error, as a much more abundant clone is one base away. The chain employs TRBV15 and TRBJ2-7, with 9 bases lining up with TRBD1. The CDR3 extends over 15 amino acids. V gave up 4 bases and J gave up 2 bases; unmatched junction bases: 6. Germline CDR1 and CDR2: LNHNV and YYDKDF (reference sequence). The CDR3 protein is CATSKDRGSAYEQYF. The CDR3, as DNA: TGTGCCACCAGCAAAGACAGGGGGTCAGCCTACGAGCAGTACTTC.

This chain links TRBV30 with TRBJ1-4; 7 bases map to TRBD1. Germline V gives CDR1 GTSNPN, CDR2 SVGIG (reference sequence). The CDR3 has 15 residues. V lost 4 bases, J lost 3 bases, and 8 bases stayed unmatched. CDR3 bases: TGTGCCTGGACCAGGGCGACAGGGCCTAATGAAAAACTGTTTTTT. Protein: CAWTRATGPNEKLFF.